A single sample is the source of the 6 T cell receptor beta chains below, sequenced in a study of T cells in Graves' hyperthyroidism and ophthalmopathy. Amplification of TCR beta CDR3 regions used RNA as the template. HTBI primers were used for first-round RT-PCR of the TCR CDR3. Each CDR3 protein is one row after TCRdb ran MiXCR on the multiplex PCR reads. The sample contains 640,000 or so distinct CDR3 sequences, over 12% of which appear only once. Sequencing was carried out using blood. The receptors were sampled from a woman in her thirties or forties with Graves' ophthalmopathy.

This clonotype was seen many times. The chain links TRBV15 to TRBJ2-7; TRBD2 might be the D (5 bases). V was shortened by 2 bases and J by 0 bases, with 14 bases between the two germline ends. CDR1 is LNHNV, CDR2 YYDKDF, per germline (reference sequence). The CDR3 runs to 16 residues. DNA of the CDR3: TGTGCCACCAGCAGACCCGGGGTAGGGTACTCCTACGAGCAGTACTTC. This translates into CATSRPGVGYSYEQYF.

This clonotype was detected many times. This chain links TRBV12-3 or TRBV12-4 with TRBJ1-3; D is possibly TRBD1 (6 bases). The germline V and J ends were trimmed by 6 bases and 0 bases, with 9 bases remaining between them. This CDR3 spans 14 amino acids. For the CDR3, the DNA is TGTGCCAGCAGGCAGGGGTCCTCTGGAAACACCATATATTTT. Translation gives CASRQGSSGNTIYF.

The rearrangement links TRBV29-1 to TRBJ2-7; 8 positions agree with TRBD1. The CDR3 extends over 12 amino acids. V was pared by 4 bases and J by 4 bases, with 3 bases of the junction left unmatched. Germline V gives CDR1 SQVTM, CDR2 ANQGSEA. CDR3 loop: CSVVTGVYEQYF. The CDR3 DNA follows: TGCAGCGTTGTGACAGGGGTTTACGAGCAGTACTTC.

In its sample, this clonotype was seen many times. Given a much more abundant clone one base away, this may be a read error. The chain couples TRBV12-3 or TRBV12-4 to TRBJ2-5; D remains unclear. The CDR3 has 11 amino acids. Deletions cut 8 bases from V and 0 bases from J, with 4 bases between. CDR3 residues: CASGHQETQYF. The CDR3 bases are TGTGCCAGCGGACACCAAGAGACCCAGTACTTC.

V and J are TRBV6-1 and TRBJ1-6; D is unclear. In germline, CDR1 is MNHNS, CDR2 SASEGT. The CDR3 runs to 12 residues. The germline V and J ends were trimmed by 6 bases and 7 bases, with 7 bases remaining between them. CDR3 sequence reads: CASSGGNSPLHF. The CDR3, as DNA: TGTGCCAGCAGCGGAGGGAATTCACCCCTCCACTTT.

This clonotype was seen at least ten times. The chain combines TRBV6-2 or TRBV6-3 with TRBJ2-5; 8 nucleotides agree with TRBD2. CDR1 is MNHEY, CDR2 SVGEGT, per germline. The CDR3 contains 16 residues. V dropped 0 bases and J dropped 5; count of bases not matched to a gene: 8. DNA of the CDR3: TGTGCCAGCAGTTACTCGAAGGCGGGAGGACCCGAGACCCAGTACTTC. Protein sequence: CASSYSKAGGPETQYF.